This T cell receptor (beta chain) was captured by sequencing in a study of breast tumors, draining lymph nodes, adjacent tissues. TCRdb re-analysed the multiplex PCR reads in MiXCR, keeping a single row per CDR3 protein. The sample consists of about 15,000 distinct CDR3 sequences, under 60% of them appearing once. The CDR3 runs to 11 residues. Deletions cut 2 bases from V and 5 bases from J, with 3 bases between. Study-wide findings and caveats: Data only fit, rather than demonstrated, lymph node origin of most tumor T cells. Compared with lymph nodes, tumors were less diverse; compared with nontumor tissue, more. Findings are consistent with lymph node origin and intratumoral expansion of most tumor T cells.

This clonotype was seen repeatedly, ten times or more. Its antigen is unknown. The TCR comes from a female donor with breast cancer. Some clones in this sample may be carry-over from other donors' samples. Material: tumor-adjacent breast tissue. The V call is TRBV12-3 or TRBV12-4, the J call TRBJ1-2; D remains ambiguous. CDR3 DNA sequence: TGTGCCAGCAGTTTAAGTTATGGCTACACCTTC. Protein: CASSLSYGYTF.